This T cell receptor (beta chain) was captured by sequencing in a study of cytomegalovirus exposure and HLA in healthy donors. As for this clone: Its antigen is not identified.

The method was immunoSEQ multiplex PCR; TCRdb's version includes in-frame clones alone and lacks a portion of them. The table records around 220,000 clones, over 80% of them present only once. Study-level findings and limits: Cytomegalovirus status was reportedly diagnosed by the classifier with high sensitivity and specificity.

The donors belonged to the approximately 120-subject validation cohort, separate from the roughly 710-subject first cohort. This TCR was recovered from a woman under 40 in good health and CMV-seropositive. The sample comprised PBMCs.

The CDR3 loop is CASSQDYEQYF. The CDR3 DNA follows: TGTGCCAGCAGCCAGGACTACGAGCAGTACTTC. The chain employs TRBV7-2 and TRBJ2-7; D is ambiguous. The V and J ends lost 5 bases and 3 bases respectively, with 5 bases between them. The CDR3 extends over 11 amino acids. Looked up from germline, CDR1 is SGHTA and CDR2 is FQGNSA.